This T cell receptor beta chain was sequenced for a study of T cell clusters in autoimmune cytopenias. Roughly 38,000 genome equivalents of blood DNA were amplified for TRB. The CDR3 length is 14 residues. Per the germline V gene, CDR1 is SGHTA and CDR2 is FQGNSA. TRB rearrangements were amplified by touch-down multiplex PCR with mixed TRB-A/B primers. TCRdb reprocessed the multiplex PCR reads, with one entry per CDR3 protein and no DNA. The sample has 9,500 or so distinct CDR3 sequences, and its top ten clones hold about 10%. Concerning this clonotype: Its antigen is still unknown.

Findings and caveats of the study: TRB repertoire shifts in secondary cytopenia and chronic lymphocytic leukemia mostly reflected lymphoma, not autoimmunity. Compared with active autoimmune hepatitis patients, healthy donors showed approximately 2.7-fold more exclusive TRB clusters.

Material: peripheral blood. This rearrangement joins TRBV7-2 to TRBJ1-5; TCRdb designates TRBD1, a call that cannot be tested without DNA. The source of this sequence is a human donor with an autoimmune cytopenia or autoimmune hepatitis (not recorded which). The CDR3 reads CASSSVPASSPQHF.